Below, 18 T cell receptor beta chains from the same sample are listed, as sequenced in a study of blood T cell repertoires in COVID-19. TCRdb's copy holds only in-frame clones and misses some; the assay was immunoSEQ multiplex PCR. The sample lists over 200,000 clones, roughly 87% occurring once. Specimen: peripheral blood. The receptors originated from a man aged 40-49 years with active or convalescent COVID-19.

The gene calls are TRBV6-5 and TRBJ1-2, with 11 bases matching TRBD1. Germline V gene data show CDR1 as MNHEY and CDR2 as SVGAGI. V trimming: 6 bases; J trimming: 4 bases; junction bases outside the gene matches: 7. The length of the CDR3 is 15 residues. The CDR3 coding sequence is TGTGCCAGCAGGGTGGGACAGGGGGAAGGCTATGGCTACACCTTC. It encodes CASRVGQGEGYGYTF.

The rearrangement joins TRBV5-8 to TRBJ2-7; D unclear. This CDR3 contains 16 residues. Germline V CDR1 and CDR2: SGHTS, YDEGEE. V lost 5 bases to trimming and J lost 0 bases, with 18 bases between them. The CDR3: CASRQSPAPGSYEQYF. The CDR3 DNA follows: TGTGCCAGCAGACAGAGCCCGGCCCCCGGCTCCTACGAGCAGTACTTC.

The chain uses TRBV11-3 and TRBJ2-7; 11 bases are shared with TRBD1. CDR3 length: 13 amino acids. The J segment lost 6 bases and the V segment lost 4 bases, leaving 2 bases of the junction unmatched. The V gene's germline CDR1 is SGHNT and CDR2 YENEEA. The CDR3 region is CASSWDRGSEQYF. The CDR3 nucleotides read TGTGCCAGCAGCTGGGACAGGGGGTCCGAGCAGTACTTC.

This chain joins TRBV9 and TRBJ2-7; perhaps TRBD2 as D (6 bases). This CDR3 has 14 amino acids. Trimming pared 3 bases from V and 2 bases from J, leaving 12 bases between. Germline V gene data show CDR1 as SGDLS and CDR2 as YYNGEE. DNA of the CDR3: TGTGCCAGCAGCGGAGGACTACTTGCCTACGAGCAGTACTTC. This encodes CASSGGLLAYEQYF. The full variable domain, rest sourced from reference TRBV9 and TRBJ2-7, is DSGVTQTPKHLITATGQRVTLRCSPRSGDLSVYWYQQSLDQGLQFLIQYYNGEERAKGNILERFSAQQFPDLHSELNLSSLELGDSALYFCASSGGLLAYEQYFGPGTRLTVT.

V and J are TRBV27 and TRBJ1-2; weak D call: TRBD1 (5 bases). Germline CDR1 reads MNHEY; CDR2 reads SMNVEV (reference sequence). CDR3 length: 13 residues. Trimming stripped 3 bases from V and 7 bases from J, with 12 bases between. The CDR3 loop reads CASSFGHFSGYTF. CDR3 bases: TGTGCCAGCAGTTTTGGACATTTCAGTGGCTACACCTTC.

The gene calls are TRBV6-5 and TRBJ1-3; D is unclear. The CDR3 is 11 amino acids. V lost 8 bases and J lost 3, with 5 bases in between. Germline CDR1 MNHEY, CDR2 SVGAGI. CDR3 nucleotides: TGTGCCAGCTCCCTTGGAAACACCATATATTTT. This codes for CASSLGNTIYF.

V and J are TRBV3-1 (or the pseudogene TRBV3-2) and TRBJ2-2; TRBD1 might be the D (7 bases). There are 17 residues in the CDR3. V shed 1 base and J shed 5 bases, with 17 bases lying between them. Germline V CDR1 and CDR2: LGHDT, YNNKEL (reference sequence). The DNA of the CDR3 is TGTGCCAGCAGCCAAGTCAGGCCGACAGGGAGGACCGGGGAGCTGTTTTTT. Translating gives CASSQVRPTGRTGELFF.

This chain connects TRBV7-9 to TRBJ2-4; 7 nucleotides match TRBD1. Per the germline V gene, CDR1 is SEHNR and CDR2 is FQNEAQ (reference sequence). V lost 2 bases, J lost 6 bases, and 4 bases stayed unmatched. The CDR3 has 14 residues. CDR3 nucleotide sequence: TGTGCCAGCAGCTTAACAGGGGCTGTAAACATTCAGTACTTC. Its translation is CASSLTGAVNIQYF.

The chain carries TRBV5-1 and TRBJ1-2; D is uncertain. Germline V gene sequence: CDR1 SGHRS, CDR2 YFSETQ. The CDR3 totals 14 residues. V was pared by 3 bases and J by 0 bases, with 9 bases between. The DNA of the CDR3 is TGCGCCAGCAGCTACGGGAGAGCTAACTATGGCTACACCTTC. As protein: CASSYGRANYGYTF.

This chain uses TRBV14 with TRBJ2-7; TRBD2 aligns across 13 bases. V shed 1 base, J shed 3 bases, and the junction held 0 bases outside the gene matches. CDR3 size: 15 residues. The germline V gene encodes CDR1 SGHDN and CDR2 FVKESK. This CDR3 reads CASSQGLAGGYEQYF. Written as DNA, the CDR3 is TGTGCCAGCAGCCAAGGACTAGCGGGGGGCTACGAGCAGTACTTC.

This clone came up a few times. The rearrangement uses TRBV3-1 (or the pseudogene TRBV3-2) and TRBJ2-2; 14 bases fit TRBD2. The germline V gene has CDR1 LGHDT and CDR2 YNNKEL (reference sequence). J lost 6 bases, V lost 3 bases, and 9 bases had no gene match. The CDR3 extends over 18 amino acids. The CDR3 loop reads CASSHRRLAGGTAGELFF. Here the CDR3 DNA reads TGTGCCAGCAGCCACCGCAGACTAGCGGGAGGGACCGCCGGGGAGCTGTTTTTT.

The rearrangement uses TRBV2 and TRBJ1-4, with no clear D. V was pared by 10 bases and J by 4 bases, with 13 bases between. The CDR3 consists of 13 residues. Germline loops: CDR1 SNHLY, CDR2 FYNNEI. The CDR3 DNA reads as TGTGCCACACACGACGGACTTAATGAAAAACTGTTTTTT. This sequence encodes CATHDGLNEKLFF.

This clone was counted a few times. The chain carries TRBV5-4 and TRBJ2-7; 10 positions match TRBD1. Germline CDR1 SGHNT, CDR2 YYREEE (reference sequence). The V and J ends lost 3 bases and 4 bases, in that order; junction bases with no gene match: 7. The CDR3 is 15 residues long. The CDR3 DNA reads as TGTGCCAGCAGCTCGATGACAGGGGGCTCGTACGAGCAGTACTTC. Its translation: CASSSMTGGSYEQYF.

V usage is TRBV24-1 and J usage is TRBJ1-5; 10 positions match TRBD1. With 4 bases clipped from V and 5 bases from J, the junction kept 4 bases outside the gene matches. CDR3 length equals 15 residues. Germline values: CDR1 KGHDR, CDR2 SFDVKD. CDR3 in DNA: TGTGCCACCAGTGAGGACAGGGGGGGTTATCAGCCCCAGCATTTT. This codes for CATSEDRGGYQPQHF.

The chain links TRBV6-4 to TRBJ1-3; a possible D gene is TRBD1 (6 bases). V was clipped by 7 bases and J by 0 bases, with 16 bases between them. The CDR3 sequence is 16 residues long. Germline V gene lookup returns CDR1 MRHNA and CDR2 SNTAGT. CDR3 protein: CASKRRDKGSGNTIYF. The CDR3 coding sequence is TGTGCCAGCAAGAGACGGGACAAGGGCTCTGGAAACACCATATATTTT.

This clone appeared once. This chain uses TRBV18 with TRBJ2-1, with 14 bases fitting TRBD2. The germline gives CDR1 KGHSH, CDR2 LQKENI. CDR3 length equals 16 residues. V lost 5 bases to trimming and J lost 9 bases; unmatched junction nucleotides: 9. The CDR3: CASSLGLAGDVGEQFF. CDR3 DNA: TGTGCCAGCTCATTGGGACTAGCGGGGGACGTCGGTGAGCAGTTCTTC.

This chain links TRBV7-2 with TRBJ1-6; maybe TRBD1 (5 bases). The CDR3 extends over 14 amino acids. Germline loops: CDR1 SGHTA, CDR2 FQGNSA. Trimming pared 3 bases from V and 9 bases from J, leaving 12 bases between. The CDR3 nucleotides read TGTGCCAGCAGCTTTTCCAGGGTTGGTTCACCCCTCCACTTT. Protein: CASSFSRVGSPLHF.

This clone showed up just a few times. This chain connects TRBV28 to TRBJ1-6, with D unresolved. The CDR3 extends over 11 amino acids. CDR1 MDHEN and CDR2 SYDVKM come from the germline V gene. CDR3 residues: CAARSNSPLHF. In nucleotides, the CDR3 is TGTGCTGCTAGATCTAATTCACCCCTCCACTTT.